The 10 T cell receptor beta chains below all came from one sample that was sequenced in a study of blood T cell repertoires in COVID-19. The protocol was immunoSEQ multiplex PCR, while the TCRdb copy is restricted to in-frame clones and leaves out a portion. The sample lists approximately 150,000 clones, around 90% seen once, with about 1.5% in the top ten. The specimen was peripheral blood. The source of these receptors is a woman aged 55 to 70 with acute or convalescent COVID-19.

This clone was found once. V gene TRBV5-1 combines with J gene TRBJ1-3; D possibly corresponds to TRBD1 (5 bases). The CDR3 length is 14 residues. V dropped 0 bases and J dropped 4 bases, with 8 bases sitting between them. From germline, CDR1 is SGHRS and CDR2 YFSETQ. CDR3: CASSLAPGGNTIYF. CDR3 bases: TGCGCCAGCAGCTTGGCCCCAGGGGGAAACACCATATATTTT. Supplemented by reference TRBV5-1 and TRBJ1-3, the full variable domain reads KAGVTQTPRYLIKTRGQQVTLSCSPISGHRSVSWYQQTPGQGLQFLFEYFSETQRNKGNFPGRFSGRQFSNSRSEMNVSTLELGDSALYLCASSLAPGGNTIYFGEGSWLTVV.

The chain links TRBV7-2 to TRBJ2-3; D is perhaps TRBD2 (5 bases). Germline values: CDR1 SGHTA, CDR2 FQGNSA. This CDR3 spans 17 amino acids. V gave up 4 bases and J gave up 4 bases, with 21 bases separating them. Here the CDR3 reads CASSSLPEGPYADTQYF. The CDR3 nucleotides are TGTGCCAGCAGCTCCTTACCTGAGGGCCCTTACGCAGATACGCAGTATTTT.

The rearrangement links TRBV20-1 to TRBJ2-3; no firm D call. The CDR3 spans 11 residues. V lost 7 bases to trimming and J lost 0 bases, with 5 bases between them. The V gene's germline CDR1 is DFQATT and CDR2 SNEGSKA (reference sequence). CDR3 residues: CSGSSTDTQYF. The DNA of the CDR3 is TGCAGTGGGAGCAGCACAGATACGCAGTATTTT.

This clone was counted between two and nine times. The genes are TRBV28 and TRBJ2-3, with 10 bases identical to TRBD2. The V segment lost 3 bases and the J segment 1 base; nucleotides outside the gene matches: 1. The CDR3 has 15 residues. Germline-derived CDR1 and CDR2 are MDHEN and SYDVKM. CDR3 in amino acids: CASSFGLAGTDTQYF. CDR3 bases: TGTGCCAGCAGTTTCGGACTAGCGGGCACAGATACGCAGTATTTT.

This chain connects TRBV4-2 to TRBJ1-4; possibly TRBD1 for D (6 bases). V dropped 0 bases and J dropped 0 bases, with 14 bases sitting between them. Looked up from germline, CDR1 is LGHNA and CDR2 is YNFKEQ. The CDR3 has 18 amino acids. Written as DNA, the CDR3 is TGTGCCAGCAGCCAAGATCGGACAGACCTCGCAACTAATGAAAAACTGTTTTTT. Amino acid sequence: CASSQDRTDLATNEKLFF.

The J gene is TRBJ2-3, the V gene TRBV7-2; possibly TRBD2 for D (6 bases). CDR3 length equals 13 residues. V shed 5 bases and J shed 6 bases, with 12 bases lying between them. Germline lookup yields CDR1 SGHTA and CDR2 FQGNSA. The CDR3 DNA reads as TGTGCCAGCAGCCCGGGCCGGGGGGATACGCAGTATTTT. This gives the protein CASSPGRGDTQYF.

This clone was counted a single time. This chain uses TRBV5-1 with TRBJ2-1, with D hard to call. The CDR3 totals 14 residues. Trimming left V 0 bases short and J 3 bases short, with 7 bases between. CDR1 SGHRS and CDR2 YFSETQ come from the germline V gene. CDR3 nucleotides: TGCGCCAGCAGCTTGGCTTGGAGCTACAATGAGCAGTTCTTC. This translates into CASSLAWSYNEQFF.

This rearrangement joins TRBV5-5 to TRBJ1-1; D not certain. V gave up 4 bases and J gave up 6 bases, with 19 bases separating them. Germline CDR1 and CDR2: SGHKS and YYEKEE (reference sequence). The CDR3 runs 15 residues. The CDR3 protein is CASSRAWTGESEAFF. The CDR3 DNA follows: TGTGCCAGCAGCCGGGCCTGGACTGGCGAGTCTGAAGCTTTCTTT.

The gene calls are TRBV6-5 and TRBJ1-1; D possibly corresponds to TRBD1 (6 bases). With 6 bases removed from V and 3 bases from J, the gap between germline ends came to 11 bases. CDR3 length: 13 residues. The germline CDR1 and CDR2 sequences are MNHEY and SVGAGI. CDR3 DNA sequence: TGTGCCAGCAGCCAGGACAGATACACTGAAGCTTTCTTT. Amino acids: CASSQDRYTEAFF.

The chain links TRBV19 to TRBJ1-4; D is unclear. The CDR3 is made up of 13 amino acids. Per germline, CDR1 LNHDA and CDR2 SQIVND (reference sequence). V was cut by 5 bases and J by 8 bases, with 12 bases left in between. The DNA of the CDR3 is TGTGCCAGTAGTGCGGCGGAGATGGAAAAACTGTTTTTT. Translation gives CASSAAEMEKLFF.